Following are 14 T cell receptor beta chains from one sample sequenced in a study of blood T cell repertoires in COVID-19. The method was immunoSEQ multiplex PCR; TCRdb's version includes in-frame clones alone and lacks a portion of them. The data show 250,000 or so clones, about 80% seen once. The sample consisted of PBMCs or T cells enriched from blood (not recorded which). The receptors originated from a woman in her forties who had been exposed to COVID-19.

This chain connects TRBV12-3 or TRBV12-4 to TRBJ1-2, with 7 bases that match TRBD1. After removal of 9 bases from V and 4 bases from J, the junction contained 8 bases not matched to a gene. There are 13 residues in the CDR3. The CDR3 DNA reads as TGTGCCAGTGTCAGGGGGAGCGGCTATGGCTACACCTTC. It specifies CASVRGSGYGYTF.

J is TRBJ1-3 and V is TRBV5-1, with a weak D call TRBD1 (6 bases). This CDR3 has 16 residues. Deletions cut 1 base from V and 4 bases from J, with 15 bases between. The germline gives CDR1 SGHRS, CDR2 YFSETQ. The CDR3 nucleotides are TGCGCCAGCAGCTTGAACCCAGGGGAAGCCGGAAACACCATATATTTT. Translation gives CASSLNPGEAGNTIYF.

The rearrangement links TRBV4-3 to TRBJ2-1; a possible D gene is TRBD2 (6 bases). Between the trimmed V and J ends, which lost 2 bases and 4 bases, there was a span of 12 bases. From germline, CDR1 is LGHNA and CDR2 YSLEER. There are 15 residues in the CDR3. CDR3 residues: CASSQQTSVYNEQFF. The DNA of the CDR3 is TGCGCCAGCAGCCAACAGACTAGTGTTTACAATGAGCAGTTCTTC.

This chain joins TRBV14 and TRBJ1-1; the match to TRBD1 covers 8 bases. Germline V lookup: CDR1 SGHDN, CDR2 FVKESK. Trimming took 7 bases from V and 6 from J; bases not matched to a gene: 16. This CDR3 comprises 16 residues. The CDR3 sequence: CASTLSGTGLAPEAFF. The DNA for the CDR3 is TGTGCCAGCACCCTCTCCGGGACAGGCTTAGCGCCTGAAGCTTTCTTT.

The V gene is TRBV4-3, the J gene TRBJ2-3; D not resolved. The CDR3 spans 15 residues. Deletions cut 0 bases from V and 2 bases from J, with 9 bases between. CDR1 and CDR2 from the germline V gene are LGHNA and YSLEER. CDR3 nucleotide sequence: TGCGCCAGCAGCCAAGACCGGCGGTACACAGATACGCAGTATTTT. It specifies CASSQDRRYTDTQYF.

The CDR3 sequence is CASSRDMGQGGEKLFF. The DNA of the CDR3 is TGTGCCAGCAGCCGAGATATGGGGCAGGGGGGTGAAAAACTGTTTTTT. The chain combines TRBV3-1 (or the pseudogene TRBV3-2) with TRBJ1-4; 7 nucleotides agree with TRBD1. The CDR3 length is 16 residues. Trimming at V came to 4 bases and at J to 7 bases, leaving 12 bases not matched to a gene. Germline V gene lookup returns CDR1 LGHDT and CDR2 YNNKEL (reference sequence).

In its sample, this clone was seen a few times. DNA for the CDR3: TGTGCCAGCAGACGACAGGGGGCCGGGGCCAACGTCCTGACTTTC. Translated, it gives CASRRQGAGANVLTF. The chain carries TRBV27 and TRBJ2-6; 10 bases fit TRBD1. V lost 6 bases and J lost 4; bases outside the gene matches: 3. The germline CDR1 and CDR2 sequences are MNHEY and SMNVEV (reference sequence). The CDR3 length is 15 residues.

V gene TRBV4-1 combines with J gene TRBJ2-1; 11 bases agree with TRBD2. Germline trimming cut 6 bases from V and 4 bases from J; bases unmatched to any gene: 11. Germline CDR1 and CDR2: MGHRA and YSYEKL. The length of the CDR3 is 17 residues. CDR3 protein: CASRDPLAGGRYNEQFF. CDR3 coding DNA: TGCGCCAGCAGGGATCCTCTAGCGGGGGGACGGTACAATGAGCAGTTCTTC.

This clone was seen more than once but under ten times. The chain has TRBV29-1 and TRBJ1-2; 10 bases align to TRBD1. Germline V gene data show CDR1 as SQVTM and CDR2 as ANQGSEA. J gave up 4 bases and V 7 bases, and 6 bases lay outside the gene matches. The CDR3 has 13 amino acids. CDR3: CSARTGGSYGYTF. The CDR3 DNA follows: TGCAGCGCCCGGACAGGGGGTAGCTATGGCTACACCTTC.

This rearrangement joins TRBV6-5 to TRBJ1-4; D gene unclear. The germline V gene encodes CDR1 MNHEY and CDR2 SVGAGI. V lost 0 bases, J lost 7 bases, and 12 bases lay in between. The CDR3 is made up of 15 amino acids. The CDR3 protein is CASSYSAFRGEKLFF. The CDR3 DNA is TGTGCCAGCAGTTACTCAGCGTTTCGGGGTGAAAAACTGTTTTTT.

This clone has more than one count but fewer than ten. The rearrangement joins TRBV2 to TRBJ1-3, with 8 bases fitting TRBD1. Trimming removed 8 bases from V and 6 bases from J; junction bases left unmatched: 6. The CDR3 spans 13 residues. Germline loops: CDR1 SNHLY, CDR2 FYNNEI. The CDR3 is CASEQGGVNTIYF. For the CDR3, the DNA is TGTGCCAGCGAACAGGGGGGCGTAAACACCATATATTTT.

The chain joins TRBV10-3 to TRBJ2-7; 8 bases agree with TRBD1. The CDR3 length is 14 residues. V trimming: 8 bases; J trimming: 1 base; junction bases outside the gene matches: 7. The V gene's germline CDR1 is ENHRY and CDR2 SYGVKD. CDR3 protein: CAIGTGSTSYEQYF. The CDR3 coding sequence is TGTGCCATCGGGACAGGCTCTACTTCCTACGAGCAGTACTTC.

V gene TRBV7-2 combines with J gene TRBJ1-1; D might be TRBD1 (6 bases). V dropped 5 bases and J dropped 5 bases, with 18 bases sitting between them. Per the germline V gene, CDR1 is SGHTA and CDR2 is FQGNSA. The CDR3 length is 15 residues. The CDR3 spells CASSLRAQGETEAFF. CDR3 nucleotide sequence: TGTGCCAGCAGCCTACGTGCACAGGGCGAGACTGAAGCTTTCTTT.

The rearrangement links TRBV18 to TRBJ1-2; 8 bases match TRBD1. CDR1 is KGHSH, CDR2 LQKENI, per germline. There are 15 residues in the CDR3. With V trimmed by 3 bases and J by 3 bases, 6 bases remained unmatched. The CDR3 reads CASSPSETGDYGYTF. Written as DNA, the CDR3 is TGTGCCAGCTCACCTTCGGAGACAGGGGACTATGGCTACACCTTC.